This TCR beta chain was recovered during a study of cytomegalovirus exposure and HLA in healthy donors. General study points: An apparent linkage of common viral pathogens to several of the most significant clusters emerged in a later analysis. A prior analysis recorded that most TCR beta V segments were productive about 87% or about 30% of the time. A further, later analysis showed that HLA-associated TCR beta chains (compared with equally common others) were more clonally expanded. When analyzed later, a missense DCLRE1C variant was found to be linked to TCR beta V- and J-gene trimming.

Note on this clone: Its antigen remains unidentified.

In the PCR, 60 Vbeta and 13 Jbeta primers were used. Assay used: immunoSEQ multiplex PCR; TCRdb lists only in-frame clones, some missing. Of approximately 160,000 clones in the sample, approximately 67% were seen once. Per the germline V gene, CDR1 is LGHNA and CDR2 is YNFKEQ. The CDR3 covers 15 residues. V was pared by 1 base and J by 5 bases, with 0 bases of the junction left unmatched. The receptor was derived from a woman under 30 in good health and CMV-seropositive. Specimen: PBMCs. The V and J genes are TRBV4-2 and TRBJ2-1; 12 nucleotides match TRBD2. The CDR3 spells CASSQGTSGNNEQFF. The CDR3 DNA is TGTGCCAGCAGCCAAGGGACTAGCGGGAACAATGAGCAGTTCTTC.